The clone carrying this TCR beta chain showed up many times. The sample comes from a study of metastatic and nonmetastatic thyroid tumors. Treatment of any kind had been given to no patient before thyroid surgery. With MiXCR, TCRdb called clones anew from the PCR reads. The data hold over 45,000 clones, with roughly 23% observed a single time. The clonotype comes from a male donor with papillary thyroid cancer or a benign thyroid nodule (not recorded which). Some clones in this sample may be carry-over from other donors' samples. The sequencing input was blood.

The CDR3 sequence: CASSVQGNQPQHF. The CDR3 DNA reads TGTGCCAGCAGTGTACAGGGTAATCAGCCCCAGCATTTT. This chain joins TRBV6-1 and TRBJ1-5; a possible D gene is TRBD1 (6 bases). The ends were cut back, 4 bases at V and 4 bases at J, with 8 bases in the middle. This CDR3 has 13 residues. Germline CDR1 reads MNHNS; CDR2 reads SASEGT.